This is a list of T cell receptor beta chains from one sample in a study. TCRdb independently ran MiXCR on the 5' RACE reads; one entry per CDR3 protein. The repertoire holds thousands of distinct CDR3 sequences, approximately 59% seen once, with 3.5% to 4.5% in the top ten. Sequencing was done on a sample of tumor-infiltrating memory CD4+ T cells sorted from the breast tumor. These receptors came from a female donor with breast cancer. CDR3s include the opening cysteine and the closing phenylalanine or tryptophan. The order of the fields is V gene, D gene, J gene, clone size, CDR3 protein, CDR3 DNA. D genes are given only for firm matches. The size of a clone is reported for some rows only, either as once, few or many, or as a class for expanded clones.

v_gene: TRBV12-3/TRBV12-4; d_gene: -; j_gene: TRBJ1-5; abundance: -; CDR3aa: CASSFGPNQPQHF; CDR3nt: TGTGCCAGCAGTTTCGGTCCGAATCAGCCCCAGCATTTT
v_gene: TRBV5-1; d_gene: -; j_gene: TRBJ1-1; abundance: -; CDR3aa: CASSLEVNTEAFF; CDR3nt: TGCGCCAGCAGCTTGGAGGTGAACACTGAAGCTTTCTTT
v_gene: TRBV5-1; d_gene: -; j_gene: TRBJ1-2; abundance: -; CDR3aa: CASSKSGVPDYGYTF; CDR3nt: TGCGCCAGCAGCAAGTCAGGGGTACCGGACTATGGCTACACCTTC
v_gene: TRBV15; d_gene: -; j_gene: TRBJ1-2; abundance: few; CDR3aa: CATSRDRWGAYGYTF; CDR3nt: TGTGCCACCAGCAGAGATCGCTGGGGAGCCTATGGCTACACCTTC
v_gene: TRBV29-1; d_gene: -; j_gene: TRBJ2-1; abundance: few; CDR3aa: CSVAPIDDLSYNEQFF; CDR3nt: TGCAGCGTGGCCCCTATTGACGACCTTTCCTACAATGAGCAGTTCTTC
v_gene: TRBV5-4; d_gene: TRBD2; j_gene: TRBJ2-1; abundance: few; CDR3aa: CASSFPSAGGNEQFF; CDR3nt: TGTGCCAGCAGCTTCCCATCGGCGGGAGGTAATGAGCAGTTCTTC
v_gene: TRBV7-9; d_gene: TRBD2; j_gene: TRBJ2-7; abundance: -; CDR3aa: CASSLMGTSSYEQYF; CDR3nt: TGTGCCAGCAGCTTAATGGGGACTAGCTCCTACGAGCAGTACTTC
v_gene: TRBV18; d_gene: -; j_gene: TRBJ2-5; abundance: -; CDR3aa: CASSQLGGEQETQYF; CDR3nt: TGTGCCAGCTCACAACTAGGCGGGGAGCAAGAGACCCAGTACTTC
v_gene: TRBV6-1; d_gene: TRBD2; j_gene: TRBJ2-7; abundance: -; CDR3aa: CASRPGTTTTEQYF; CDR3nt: TGTGCCAGCCGACCCGGGACTACTACGACCGAGCAGTACTTC
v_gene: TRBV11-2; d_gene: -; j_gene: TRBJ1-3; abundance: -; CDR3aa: CASSLLGPGNTIYF; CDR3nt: TGTGCCAGCAGCCTCTTAGGGCCCGGAAACACCATATATTTT
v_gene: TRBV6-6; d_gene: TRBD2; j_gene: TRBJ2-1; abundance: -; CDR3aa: CASSYSIGTSVFF; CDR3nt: TGTGCCAGCAGTTACTCGATAGGGACTAGCGTATTCTTC
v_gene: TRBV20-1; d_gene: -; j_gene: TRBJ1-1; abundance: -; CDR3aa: CSAKKQGTNTEAFF; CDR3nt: TGCAGTGCGAAGAAACAGGGAACTAACACTGAAGCTTTCTTT
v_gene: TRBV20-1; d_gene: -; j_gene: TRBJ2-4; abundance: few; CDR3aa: CSLGYSKDIQYF; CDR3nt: TGCAGTTTAGGGTACTCCAAGGACATTCAGTACTTC
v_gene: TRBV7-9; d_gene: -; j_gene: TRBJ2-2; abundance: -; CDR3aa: CASSVARTGELFF; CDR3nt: TGTGCCAGCAGCGTAGCCCGTACCGGGGAGCTGTTTTTT
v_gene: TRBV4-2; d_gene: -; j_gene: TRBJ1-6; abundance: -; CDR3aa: CASSRGLLNSPLHF; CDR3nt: TGTGCCAGCAGTCGGGGACTCTTGAATTCACCCCTCCACTTT
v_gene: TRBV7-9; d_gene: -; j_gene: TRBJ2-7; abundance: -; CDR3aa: CASSLDRARQYF; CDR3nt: TGTGCCAGCAGCTTAGACAGGGCCCGGCAGTACTTC
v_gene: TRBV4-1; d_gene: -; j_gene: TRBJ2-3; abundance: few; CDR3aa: CASSQGAGTIPDTQYF; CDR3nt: TGCGCCAGCAGCCAAGGAGCAGGGACGATTCCAGATACGCAGTATTTT
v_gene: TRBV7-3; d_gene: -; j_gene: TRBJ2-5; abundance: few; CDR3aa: CASSLNDGETQYF; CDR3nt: TGTGCCAGCAGCTTAAATGATGGAGAGACCCAGTACTTC
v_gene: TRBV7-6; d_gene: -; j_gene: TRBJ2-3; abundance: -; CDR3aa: CASSLVGTSTDTQYF; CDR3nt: TGTGCCAGCAGCTTAGTTGGCACTAGCACAGATACGCAGTATTTT
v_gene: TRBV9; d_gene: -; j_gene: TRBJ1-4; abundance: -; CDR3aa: CASSVGSLNEKLFF; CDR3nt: TGTGCCAGCAGCGTAGGGTCACTTAATGAAAAACTGTTTTTT
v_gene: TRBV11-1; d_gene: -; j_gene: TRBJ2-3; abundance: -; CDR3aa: CASSLVAASDTQYF; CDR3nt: TGTGCCAGCAGCTTAGTCGCGGCGTCAGATACGCAGTATTTT
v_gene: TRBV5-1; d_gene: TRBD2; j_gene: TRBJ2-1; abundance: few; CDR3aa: CASSRGGSGSIDEQFF; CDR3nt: TGCGCCAGCTCCCGGGGGGGTAGCGGGAGCATCGATGAGCAGTTCTTC
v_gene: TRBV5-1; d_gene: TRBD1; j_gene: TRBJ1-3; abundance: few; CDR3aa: CASSRGTGGNTIYF; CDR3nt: TGCGCCAGCAGCCGCGGGACAGGTGGAAACACCATATATTTT
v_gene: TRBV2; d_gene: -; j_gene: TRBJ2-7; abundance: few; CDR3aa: CASRVQERLSYEQYF; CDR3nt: TGTGCCAGCAGAGTACAGGAGCGCCTGTCCTACGAGCAGTACTTC
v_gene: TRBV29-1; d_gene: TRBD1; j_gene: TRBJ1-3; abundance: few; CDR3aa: CSATDRVRGFSGNTIYF; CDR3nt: TGCAGCGCTACCGACAGGGTGAGGGGCTTCTCTGGAAACACCATATATTTT
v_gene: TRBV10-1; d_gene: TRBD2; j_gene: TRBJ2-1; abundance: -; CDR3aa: CASNDLGGDYNEQFF; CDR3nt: TGTGCCAGCAATGACCTGGGGGGGGACTACAATGAGCAGTTCTTC
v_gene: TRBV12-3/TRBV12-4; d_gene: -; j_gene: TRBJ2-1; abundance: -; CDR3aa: CASSFNSVIVNEQFF; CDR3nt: TGTGCCAGCAGTTTTAATTCGGTTATCGTCAATGAGCAGTTCTTC
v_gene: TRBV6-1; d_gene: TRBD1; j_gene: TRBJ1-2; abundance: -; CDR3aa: CANSEALQGLSGQGIYGNTF; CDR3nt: TGTGCCAACAGTGAAGCGCTTCAGGGCTTGTCAGGACAGGGTATCTATGGCAACACCTTC
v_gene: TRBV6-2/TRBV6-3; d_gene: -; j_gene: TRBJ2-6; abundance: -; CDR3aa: CASNNPGTPGANVLTF; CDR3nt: TGTGCCAGCAATAACCCCGGGACACCCGGGGCCAACGTCCTGACTTTC
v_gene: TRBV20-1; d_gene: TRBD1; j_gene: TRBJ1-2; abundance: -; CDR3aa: CSASLSGTGLYGYTF; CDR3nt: TGCAGTGCTAGTCTCTCCGGGACAGGTCTTTATGGCTACACCTTC
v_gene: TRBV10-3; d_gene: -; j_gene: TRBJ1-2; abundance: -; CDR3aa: CAISAPRVGYTF; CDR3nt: TGTGCCATCAGTGCCCCCCGGGTTGGCTACACCTTC
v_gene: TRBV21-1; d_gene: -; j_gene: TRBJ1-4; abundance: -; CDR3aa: CASSTGQGLATNEKLFF; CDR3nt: TGTGCCAGCAGCACGGGACAGGGGCTGGCAACTAATGAAAAACTGTTTTTT
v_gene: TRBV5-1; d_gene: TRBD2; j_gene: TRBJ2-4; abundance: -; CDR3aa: CASAGTSGGNIQYF; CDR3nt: TGCGCCAGCGCGGGGACTAGCGGGGGAAACATTCAGTACTTC
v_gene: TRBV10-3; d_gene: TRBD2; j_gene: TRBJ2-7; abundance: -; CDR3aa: CAISLGLAGGLYEQYF; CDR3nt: TGTGCCATCAGCCTCGGACTAGCGGGGGGGCTCTACGAGCAGTACTTC
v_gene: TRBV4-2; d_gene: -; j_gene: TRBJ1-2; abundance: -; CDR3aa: CASSQLIKTDYNYGYTF; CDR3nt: TGCGCCAGCAGCCAACTCATAAAAACAGATTATAACTATGGATACACCTTC
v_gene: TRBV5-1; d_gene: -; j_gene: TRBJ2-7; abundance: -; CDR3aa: CASSGDWNYEQYF; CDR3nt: TGCGCCAGCAGCGGGGACTGGAACTACGAGCAGTACTTC
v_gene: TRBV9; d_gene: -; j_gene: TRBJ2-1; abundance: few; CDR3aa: CASSVGPNPKYNEQFF; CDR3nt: TGTGCCAGCAGCGTAGGCCCCAACCCAAAATACAATGAGCAGTTCTTC
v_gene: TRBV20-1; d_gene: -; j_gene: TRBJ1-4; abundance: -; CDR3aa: CSAKAAGEKLFF; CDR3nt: TGCAGTGCTAAGGCGGCCGGTGAAAAACTGTTTTTT
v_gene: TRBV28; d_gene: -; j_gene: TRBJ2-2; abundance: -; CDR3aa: CASRTGAIANTGELFF; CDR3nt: TGTGCCAGCAGAACGGGAGCGATCGCGAACACCGGGGAGCTGTTTTTT
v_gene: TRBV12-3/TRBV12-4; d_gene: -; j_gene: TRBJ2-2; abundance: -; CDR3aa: CASSLSRVGTGELFF; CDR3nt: TGTGCCAGCAGTTTAAGTAGGGTTGGCACCGGGGAGCTGTTTTTT
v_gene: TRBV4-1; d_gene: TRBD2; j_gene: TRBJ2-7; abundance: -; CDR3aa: CASSQEELAGGYEQYF; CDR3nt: TGCGCCAGCAGCCAAGAGGAACTAGCGGGAGGTTACGAGCAGTACTTC
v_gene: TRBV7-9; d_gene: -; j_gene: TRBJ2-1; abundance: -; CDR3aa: CASSLDLYYNEQFF; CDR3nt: TGTGCCAGCAGCTTGGACCTCTACTACAATGAGCAGTTCTTC
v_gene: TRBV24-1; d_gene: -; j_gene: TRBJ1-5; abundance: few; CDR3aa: CATSEGGFNQPQHF; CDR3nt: TGTGCCACCAGTGAAGGGGGTTTCAATCAGCCCCAGCATTTT
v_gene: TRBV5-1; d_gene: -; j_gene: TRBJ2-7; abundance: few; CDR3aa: CASSLGPFDEQYF; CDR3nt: TGCGCCAGCAGCTTGGGACCCTTTGACGAGCAGTACTTC
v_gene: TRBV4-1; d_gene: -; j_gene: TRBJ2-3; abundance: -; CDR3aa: CSSREGASTDTQYF; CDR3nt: TGCTCCAGCAGGGAGGGGGCAAGTACAGATACGCAGTATTTT
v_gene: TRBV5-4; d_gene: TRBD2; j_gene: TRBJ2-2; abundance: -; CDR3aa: CASSVSGATGKLFF; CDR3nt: TGTGCCAGCAGCGTTAGCGGGGCTACCGGGAAGCTGTTTTTT
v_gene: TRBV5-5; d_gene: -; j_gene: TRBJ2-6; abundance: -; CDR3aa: CASSLTQSGANVLTF; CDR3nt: TGTGCCAGCAGCTTAACACAATCTGGGGCCAACGTCCTGACTTTC
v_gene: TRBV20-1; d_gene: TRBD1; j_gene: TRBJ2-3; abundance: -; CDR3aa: CSASDGRGTDTQDF; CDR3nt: TGCAGTGCTAGCGATGGGAGAGGGACAGATACGCAGGATTTT
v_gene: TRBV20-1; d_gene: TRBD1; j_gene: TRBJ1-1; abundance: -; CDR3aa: CSARGSGQGVMNTKAFF; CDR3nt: TGCAGTGCTAGAGGGTCCGGACAGGGGGTCATGAACACTAAAGCTTTCTTT
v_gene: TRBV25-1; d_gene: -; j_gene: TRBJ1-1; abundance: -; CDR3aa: CASRRNTEAFF; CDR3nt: TGTGCCAGCAGACGGAACACTGAAGCTTTCTTT
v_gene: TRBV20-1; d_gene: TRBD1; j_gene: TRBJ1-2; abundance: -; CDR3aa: CSADRGQGNYGYTF; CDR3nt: TGCAGTGCCGATCGGGGACAGGGGAACTATGGCTACACCTTC
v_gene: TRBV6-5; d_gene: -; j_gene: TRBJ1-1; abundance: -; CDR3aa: CASSWGLGTANTETFF; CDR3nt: -
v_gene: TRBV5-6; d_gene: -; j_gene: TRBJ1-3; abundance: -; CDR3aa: CASSPDGLLAGNTIYF; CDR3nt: TGTGCCAGCAGCCCGGACGGACTCCTCGCTGGAAACACCATATATTTT
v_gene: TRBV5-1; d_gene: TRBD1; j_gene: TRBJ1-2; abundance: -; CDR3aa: CASRPQGQGTYGYTF; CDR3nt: TGCGCCAGCAGACCGCAGGGACAGGGCACGTATGGCTACACCTTC
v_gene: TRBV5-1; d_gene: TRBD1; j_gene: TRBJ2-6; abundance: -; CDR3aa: CASRSTGSAEANVLTF; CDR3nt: TGCGCCAGCAGATCGACAGGGTCTGCTGAGGCCAACGTCCTGACTTTC